The text below deals with one T cell receptor (beta chain). The antigen it recognizes is unknown. No much larger clone is present one base from it, and per-base qualities are unavailable. The sample originates from a study of shared clonotypes between healthy human individuals (dated by TCRdb to about 2020). General notes on the study: Two women and a few men aged 18 to 49 years were included in the cohort. Leukapheresis yielded between about 0.9 and 8.9 billion PBMCs per donor. Per donor, three plates each were used for CD4 naive and CD4 memory, two for CD8 naive, and one for CD8 memory. To estimate repertoire size and how much clonotypes are shared between individuals, the study performed deep sequencing of blood TCR repertoires from roughly five healthy adults. To increase sequencing depth and limit assay-specific biases, TCR repertoire library preparation and sequencing were carried out by different laboratories using diverse techniques.

What the authors observed across the whole study: Compared with non-shared clonotypes, clonotypes shared by all four sorted-subset donors had higher generation probabilities. When several donors were compared, the shared fraction of clonotypes was around 5% for naive CD4, around 3.6% for naive CD8, roughly 2.5% for memory CD4, and 0.4% for memory CD8. The small number of donors limited the genetic and exposure-history diversity represented. Naive subsets generally had larger estimated clonotype richness than memory subsets did. Only blood was sampled, and tissue TCR repertoires likely differ from those in blood. Pairwise subsampling led to the expectation that sequencing depth would affect the degree of clonotype sharing among donors. Even with the large sequencing depth, rarefaction of the sorted-subset datasets indicated that sequencing was incomplete.

CD8 naive samples consisted of CD45RO-negative cells that were positively selected for CCR7, yielding a CD45RA+CCR7+ population without TemRA cells. The donors were healthy, HIV-negative adults with no recently reported acute infections or vaccinations. Only Caucasian adults living in Nashville, Tennessee, USA were represented among the donors. Blood was collected by leukapheresis, and PBMCs were isolated by Ficoll-Histopaque density gradient centrifugation and then cryopreserved in liquid nitrogen vapor phase. Purity and quantity of every magnetically sorted T cell population were checked by analytical flow cytometry. Genomic DNA was isolated from each sorted fraction and quantified by UV absorbance on a Nanodrop 2000c. TCR CDR3 regions were amplified from genomic DNA by multiplex PCR using the deep immunoSEQ assay. For each cell subset, the extracted genomic DNA was distributed evenly across all wells of several immunoSEQ 96-well plates, and each plate served as one replicate. Each replicate PCR for sorted subsets received around 210 ng genomic DNA, equal to some 32,000 T cell genomes. Purified libraries were quantified with a Qubit 3.0 fluorometer, sized on a Bioanalyzer 2100, and re-quantified with the KAPA Library Quantification kit. Every immunoSEQ 96-well plate was sequenced on a dedicated single-read 150-cycle Illumina NextSeq 550 flow cell. The authors' analysis ran thus. Because the immunoSEQ output included only junctional sequences and no quality scores, the filtering could not be the same as the filtering used for full-length reads. Sequences were annotated with PyIR, a Python wrapper for IgBLAST v1.9, using IMGT germline references to assign V/J genes and CDR3. Reads with weak V/J assignments (E-value above 1e-6), missing CDR3, stop codons, out-of-frame junctions, or ambiguous translated residues were removed. A V3J clonotype was defined by an identical inferred V gene, J gene, and CDR3 amino acid sequence. To compute the percentage overlap between repertoires, the number of shared unique clonotypes was divided by the size of the smaller repertoire. Repertoire richness was assessed with RTK rarefaction, the Chao1 estimator, and Recon v2.1 estimates of unobserved clonotypes. OLGA was used to compute generation probabilities for all TCRbeta clonotypes that the gDNA method yielded from four donors. Sourced from immuneACCESS, this table was stored by TCRdb with only in-frame sequences that have V and J called. A share of the clones is absent; for the studies checked, an unresolved V gene accounts for under half, and the remainder has no known explanation. V, J and clone size were drawn from that table, and D and trimming were deduced from the DNA. The sample contains hundreds of thousands of clones, roughly 95% of them found a single time. The top ten hold about 0.12% of the sample.

Based on the germline V gene, the CDR1 and CDR2 sequences are SGHRS and YFSETQ. The trim is 2 bases for V and 7 bases for J, with a gap of 16 bases between the germline ends. The CDR3, from cysteine to phenylalanine, totals 15 residues. Kept here is only the CDR3 DNA, which spans 45 bases and is read in frame from base 1. The clonotype comes from a woman in her 30s in good health. The rearranged segments are TRBV5-1 and TRBJ2-1, with TRBD2 tentatively as D gene (6 bases match). The sequencing sample was made of naive CD8+ T cells sorted from blood. The cell subset or site label, as the study defines it: CD45RA+CCR7+. Read as DNA, the sequence is TGCGCCAGCAGCTTCGCAAGCGGGCATAGGAATGAGCAGTTCTTC. Translated, this gives CASSFASGHRNEQFF.